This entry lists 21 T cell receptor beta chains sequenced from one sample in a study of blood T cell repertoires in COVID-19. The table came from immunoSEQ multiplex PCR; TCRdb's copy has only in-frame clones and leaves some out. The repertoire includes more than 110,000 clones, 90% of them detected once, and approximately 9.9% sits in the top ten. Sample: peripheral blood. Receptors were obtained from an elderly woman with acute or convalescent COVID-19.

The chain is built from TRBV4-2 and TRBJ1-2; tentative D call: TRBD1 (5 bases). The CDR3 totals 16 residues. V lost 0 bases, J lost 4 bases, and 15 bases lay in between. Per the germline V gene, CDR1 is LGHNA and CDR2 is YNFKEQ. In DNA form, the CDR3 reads TGTGCCAGCAGCCAAGATCAAAACGGGGGAAGCTATGGCTACACCTTC. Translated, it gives CASSQDQNGGSYGYTF.

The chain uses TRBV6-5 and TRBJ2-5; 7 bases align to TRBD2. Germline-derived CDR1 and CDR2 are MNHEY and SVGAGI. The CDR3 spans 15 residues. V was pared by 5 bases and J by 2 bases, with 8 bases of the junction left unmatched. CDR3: CASSRTWDYQETQYF. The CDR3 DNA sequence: TGTGCCAGCAGTCGTACGTGGGACTATCAAGAGACCCAGTACTTC.

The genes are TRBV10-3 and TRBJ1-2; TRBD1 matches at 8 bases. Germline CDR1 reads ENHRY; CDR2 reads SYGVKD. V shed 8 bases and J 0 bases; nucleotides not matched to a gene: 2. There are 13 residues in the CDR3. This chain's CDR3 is CAIGQGTNYGYTF. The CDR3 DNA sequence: TGTGCCATCGGACAGGGAACTAACTATGGCTACACCTTC.

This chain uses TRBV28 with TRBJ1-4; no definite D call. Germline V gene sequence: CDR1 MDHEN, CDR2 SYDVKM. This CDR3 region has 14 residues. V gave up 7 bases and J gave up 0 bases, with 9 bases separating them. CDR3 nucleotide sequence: TGTGCCAGCAACGGGAGATCAACTAATGAAAAACTGTTTTTT. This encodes CASNGRSTNEKLFF.

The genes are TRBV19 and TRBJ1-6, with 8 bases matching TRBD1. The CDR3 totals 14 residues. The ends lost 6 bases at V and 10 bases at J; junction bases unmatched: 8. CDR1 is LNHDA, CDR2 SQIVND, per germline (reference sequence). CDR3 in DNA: TGTGCCAGTAGCAGGACAGGGCCGAACTCACCCCTCCACTTT. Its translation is CASSRTGPNSPLHF.

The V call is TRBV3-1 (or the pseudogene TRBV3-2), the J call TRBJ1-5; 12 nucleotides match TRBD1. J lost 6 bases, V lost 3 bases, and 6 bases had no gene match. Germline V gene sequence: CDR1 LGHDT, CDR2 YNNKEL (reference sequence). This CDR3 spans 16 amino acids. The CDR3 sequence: CASSHGDRGRSQPQHF. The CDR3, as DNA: TGTGCCAGCAGCCATGGGGACAGGGGGCGAAGTCAGCCCCAGCATTTT.

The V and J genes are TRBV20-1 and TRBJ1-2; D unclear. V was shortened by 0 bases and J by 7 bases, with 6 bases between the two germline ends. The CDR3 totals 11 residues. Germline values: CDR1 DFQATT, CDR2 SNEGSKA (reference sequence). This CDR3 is CSARDAAGYTF. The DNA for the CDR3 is TGCAGTGCTAGAGATGCGGCTGGCTACACCTTC.

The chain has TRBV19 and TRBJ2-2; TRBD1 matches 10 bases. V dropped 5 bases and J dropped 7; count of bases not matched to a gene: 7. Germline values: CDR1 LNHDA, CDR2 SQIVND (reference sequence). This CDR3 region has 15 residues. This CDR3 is CASSVDRGLIGELFF. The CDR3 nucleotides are TGTGCCAGTAGTGTTGACAGGGGGCTGATCGGGGAGCTGTTTTTT.

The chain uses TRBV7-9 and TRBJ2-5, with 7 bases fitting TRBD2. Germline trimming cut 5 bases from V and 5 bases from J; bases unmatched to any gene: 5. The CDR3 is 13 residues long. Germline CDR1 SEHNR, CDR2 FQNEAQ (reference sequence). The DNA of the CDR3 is TGTGCCAGCAGCCTCGGGGGGTGGGAGACCCAGTACTTC. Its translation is CASSLGGWETQYF.

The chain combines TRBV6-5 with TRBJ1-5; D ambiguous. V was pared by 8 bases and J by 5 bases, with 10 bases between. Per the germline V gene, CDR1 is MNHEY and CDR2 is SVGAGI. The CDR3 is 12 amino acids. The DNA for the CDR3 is TGTGCCAGCGGCGAGCGGGATCAGCCCCAGCATTTT. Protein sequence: CASGERDQPQHF.

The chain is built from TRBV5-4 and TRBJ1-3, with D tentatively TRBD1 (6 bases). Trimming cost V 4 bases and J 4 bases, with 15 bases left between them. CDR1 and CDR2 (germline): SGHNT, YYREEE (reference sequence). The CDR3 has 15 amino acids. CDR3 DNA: TGTGCCAGCAGCCCCAAGGGGGGGCCGGGAAACACCATATATTTT. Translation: CASSPKGGPGNTIYF.

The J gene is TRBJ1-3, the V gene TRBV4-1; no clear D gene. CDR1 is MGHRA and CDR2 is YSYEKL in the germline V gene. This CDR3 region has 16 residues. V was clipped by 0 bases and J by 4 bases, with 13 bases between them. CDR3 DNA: TGCGCCAGCAGCCAAGATTCATATGGTAGAGGAAACACCATATATTTT. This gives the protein CASSQDSYGRGNTIYF.

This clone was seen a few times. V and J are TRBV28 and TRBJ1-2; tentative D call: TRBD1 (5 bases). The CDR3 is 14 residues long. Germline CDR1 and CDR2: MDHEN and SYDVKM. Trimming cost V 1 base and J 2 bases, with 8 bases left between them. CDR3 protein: CASSLFQGNYGYTF. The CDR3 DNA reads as TGTGCCAGCAGTTTATTCCAGGGAAACTATGGCTACACCTTC.

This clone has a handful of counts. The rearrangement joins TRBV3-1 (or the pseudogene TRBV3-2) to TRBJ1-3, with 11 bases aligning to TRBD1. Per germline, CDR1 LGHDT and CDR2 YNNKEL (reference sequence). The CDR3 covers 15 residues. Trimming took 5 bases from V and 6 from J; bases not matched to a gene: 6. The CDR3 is CASSWDRGKVNTIYF. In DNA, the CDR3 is TGTGCCAGCAGCTGGGACAGGGGGAAGGTAAACACCATATATTTT.

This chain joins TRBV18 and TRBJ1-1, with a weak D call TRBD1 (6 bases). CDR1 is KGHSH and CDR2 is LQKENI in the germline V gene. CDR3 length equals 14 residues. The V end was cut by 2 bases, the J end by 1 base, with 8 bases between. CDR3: CASSPKGQNTEAFF. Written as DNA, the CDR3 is TGTGCCAGCTCACCAAAGGGACAGAACACTGAAGCTTTCTTT.

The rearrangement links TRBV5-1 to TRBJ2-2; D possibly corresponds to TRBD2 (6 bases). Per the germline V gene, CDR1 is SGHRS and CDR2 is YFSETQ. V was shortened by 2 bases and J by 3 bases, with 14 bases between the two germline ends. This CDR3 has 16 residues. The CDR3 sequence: CASSFIGTADTGELFF. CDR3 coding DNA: TGCGCCAGCAGCTTTATCGGGACTGCTGACACCGGGGAGCTGTTTTTT.

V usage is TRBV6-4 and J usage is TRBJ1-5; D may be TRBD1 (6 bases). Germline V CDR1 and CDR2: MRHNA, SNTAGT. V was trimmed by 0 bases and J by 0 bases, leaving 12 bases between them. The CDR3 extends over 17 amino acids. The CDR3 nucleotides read TGTGCCAGCAGTGACTCCTCCGGGACACCTAGCAATCAGCCCCAGCATTTT. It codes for CASSDSSGTPSNQPQHF.

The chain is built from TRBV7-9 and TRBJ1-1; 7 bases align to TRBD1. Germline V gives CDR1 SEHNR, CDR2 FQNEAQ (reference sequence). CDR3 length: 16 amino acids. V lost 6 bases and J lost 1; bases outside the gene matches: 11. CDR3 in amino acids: CASRKRPTGENTEAFF. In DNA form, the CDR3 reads TGTGCCAGCAGGAAAAGACCCACAGGGGAGAACACTGAAGCTTTCTTT.

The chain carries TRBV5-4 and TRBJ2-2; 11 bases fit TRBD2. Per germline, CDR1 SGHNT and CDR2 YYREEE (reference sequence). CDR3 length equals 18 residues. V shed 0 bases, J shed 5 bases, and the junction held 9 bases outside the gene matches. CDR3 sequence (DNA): TGTGCCAGCAGCTTGGCCCTTAGCGGGGGGGCTCCAACCGGGGAGCTGTTTTTT. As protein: CASSLALSGGAPTGELFF.

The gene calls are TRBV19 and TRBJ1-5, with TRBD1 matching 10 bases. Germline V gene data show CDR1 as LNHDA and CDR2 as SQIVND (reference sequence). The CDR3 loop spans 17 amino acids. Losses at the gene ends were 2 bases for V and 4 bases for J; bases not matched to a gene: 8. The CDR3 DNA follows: TGTGCCAGTAGTATAAGTGGGGACAGGGGCTGGAATCAGCCCCAGCATTTT. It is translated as CASSISGDRGWNQPQHF. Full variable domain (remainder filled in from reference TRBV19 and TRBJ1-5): DGGITQSPKYLFRKEGQNVTLSCEQNLNHDAMYWYRQDPGQGLRLIYYSQIVNDFQKGDIAEGYSVSREKKESFPLTVTSAQKNPTAFYLCASSISGDRGWNQPQHFGDGTRLSIL.

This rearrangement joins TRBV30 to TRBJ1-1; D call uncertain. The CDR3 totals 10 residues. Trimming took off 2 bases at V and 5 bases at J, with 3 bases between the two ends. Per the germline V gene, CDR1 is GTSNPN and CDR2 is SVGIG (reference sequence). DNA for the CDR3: TGTGCCTGGAGTCGTACTGAAGCTTTCTTT. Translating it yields CAWSRTEAFF.